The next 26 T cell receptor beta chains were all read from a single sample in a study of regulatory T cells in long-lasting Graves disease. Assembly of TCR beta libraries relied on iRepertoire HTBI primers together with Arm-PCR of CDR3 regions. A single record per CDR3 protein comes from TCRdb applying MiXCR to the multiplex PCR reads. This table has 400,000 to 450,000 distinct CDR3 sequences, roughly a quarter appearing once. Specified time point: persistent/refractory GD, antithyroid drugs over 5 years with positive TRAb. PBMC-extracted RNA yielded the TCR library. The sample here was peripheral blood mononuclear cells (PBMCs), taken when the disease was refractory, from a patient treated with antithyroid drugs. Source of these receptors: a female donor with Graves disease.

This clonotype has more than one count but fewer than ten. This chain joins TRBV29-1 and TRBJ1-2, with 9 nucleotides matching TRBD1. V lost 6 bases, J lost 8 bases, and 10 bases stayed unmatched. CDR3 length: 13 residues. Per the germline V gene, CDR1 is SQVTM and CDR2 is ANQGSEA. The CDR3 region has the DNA TGCAGCGTAAAAGAGGACAGGGGCAGCGGCTACACCTTC. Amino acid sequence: CSVKEDRGSGYTF. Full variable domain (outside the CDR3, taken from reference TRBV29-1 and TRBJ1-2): SAVISQKPSRDICQRGTSLTIQCQVDSQVTMMFWYRQQPGQSLTLIATANQGSEATYESGFVIDKFPISRPNLTFSTLTVSNMSPEDSSIYLCSVKEDRGSGYTFGSGTRLTVV.

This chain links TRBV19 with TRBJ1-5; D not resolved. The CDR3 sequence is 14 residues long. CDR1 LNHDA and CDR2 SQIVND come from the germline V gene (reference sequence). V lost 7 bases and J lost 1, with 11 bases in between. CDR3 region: CASNGEASNQPQHF. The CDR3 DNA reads TGTGCCAGTAACGGAGAGGCCAGCAATCAGCCCCAGCATTTT.

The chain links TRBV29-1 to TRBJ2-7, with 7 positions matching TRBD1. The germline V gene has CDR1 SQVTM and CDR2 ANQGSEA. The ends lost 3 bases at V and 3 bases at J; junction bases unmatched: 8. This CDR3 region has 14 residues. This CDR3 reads CSVEGTGANYEQYF. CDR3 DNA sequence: TGCAGCGTTGAGGGCACAGGGGCAAACTACGAGCAGTACTTC.

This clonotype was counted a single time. CDR3 DNA: TGTGCCAGCTCACCTTTAGCGGGAGGAAGGACAGATACGCAGTATTTT. Its translation is CASSPLAGGRTDTQYF. The chain carries TRBV18 and TRBJ2-3, with 10 nucleotides matching TRBD2. Unmatched junction bases numbered 6, after V lost 3 bases and J lost 3 bases. The CDR3 runs to 16 residues. Germline V gene sequence: CDR1 KGHSH, CDR2 LQKENI.

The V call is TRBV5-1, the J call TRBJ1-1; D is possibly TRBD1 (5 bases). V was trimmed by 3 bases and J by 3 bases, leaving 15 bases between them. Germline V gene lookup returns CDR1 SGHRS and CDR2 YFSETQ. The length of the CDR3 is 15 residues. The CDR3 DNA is TGCGCCAGCAGCTCATTGACAGTGGAGCACACTGAAGCTTTCTTT. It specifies CASSSLTVEHTEAFF.

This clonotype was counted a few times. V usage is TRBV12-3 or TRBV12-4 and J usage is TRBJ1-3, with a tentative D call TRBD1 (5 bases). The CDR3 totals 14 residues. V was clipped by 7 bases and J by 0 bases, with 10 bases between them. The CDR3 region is CASKSGSSGNTIYF. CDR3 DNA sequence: TGTGCCAGCAAGTCAGGGTCCTCTGGAAACACCATATATTTT.

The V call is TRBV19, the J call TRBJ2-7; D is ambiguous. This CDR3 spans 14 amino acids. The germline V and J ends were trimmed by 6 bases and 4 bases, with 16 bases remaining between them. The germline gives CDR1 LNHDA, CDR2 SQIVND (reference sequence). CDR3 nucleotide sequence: TGTGCCAGTAGCCGTGGTTATACCACTTACGAGCAGTACTTC. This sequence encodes CASSRGYTTYEQYF.

CDR3 residues: CASSLGRSTGELFF. In DNA, the CDR3 is TGTGCCAGCAGTTTGGGCAGAAGCACCGGGGAGCTGTTTTTT. V and J are TRBV12-3 or TRBV12-4 and TRBJ2-2; D gene uncertain. V dropped 3 bases and J dropped 4 bases, with 9 bases sitting between them. This CDR3 region has 14 residues.

The CDR3 here is CSVALTGGSNNEQFF. The CDR3 coding sequence is TGCAGCGTTGCTCTGACGGGAGGATCGAACAATGAGCAGTTCTTC. The rearrangement links TRBV29-1 to TRBJ2-1; TRBD2 matches 7 bases. The V segment lost 4 bases and the J segment 5 bases; nucleotides outside the gene matches: 11. CDR3 length equals 15 residues. The germline gives CDR1 SQVTM, CDR2 ANQGSEA.

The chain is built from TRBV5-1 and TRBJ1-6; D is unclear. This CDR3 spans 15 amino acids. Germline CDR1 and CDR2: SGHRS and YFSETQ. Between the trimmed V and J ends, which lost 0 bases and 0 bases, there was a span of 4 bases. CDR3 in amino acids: CASSLDSSYNSPLHF. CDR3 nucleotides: TGCGCCAGCAGCTTGGACAGCTCCTATAATTCACCCCTCCACTTT.

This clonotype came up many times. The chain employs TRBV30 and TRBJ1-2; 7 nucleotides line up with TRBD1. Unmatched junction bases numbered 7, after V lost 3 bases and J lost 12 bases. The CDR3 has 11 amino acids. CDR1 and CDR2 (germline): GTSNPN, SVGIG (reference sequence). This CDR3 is CAWRGLGTDTF. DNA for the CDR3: TGTGCCTGGAGAGGACTTGGGACAGACACCTTC. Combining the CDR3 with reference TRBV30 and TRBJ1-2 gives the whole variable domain SQTIHQWPATLVQPVGSPLSLECTVEGTSNPNLYWYRQAAGRGLQLLFYSVGIGQISSEVPQNLSASRPQDRQFILSSKKLLLSDSGFYLCAWRGLGTDTFGSGTRLTVV.

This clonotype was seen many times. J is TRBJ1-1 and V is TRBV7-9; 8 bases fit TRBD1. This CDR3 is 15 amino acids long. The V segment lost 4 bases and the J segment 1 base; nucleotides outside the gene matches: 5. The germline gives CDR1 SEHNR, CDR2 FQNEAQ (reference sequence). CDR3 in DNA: TGTGCCAGCAGCTCAGCAGGGGGCCCGAACACTGAAGCTTTCTTT. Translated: CASSSAGGPNTEAFF.

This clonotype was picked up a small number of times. CDR3 in DNA: TGTGCCACCAGCGGTTTTCAGAGCAATCAGCCCCAGCATTTT. Protein sequence: CATSGFQSNQPQHF. The genes are TRBV15 and TRBJ1-5; D remains unclear. V was clipped by 5 bases and J by 1 base, with 9 bases between them. The length of the CDR3 is 14 residues. Germline values: CDR1 LNHNV, CDR2 YYDKDF (reference sequence).

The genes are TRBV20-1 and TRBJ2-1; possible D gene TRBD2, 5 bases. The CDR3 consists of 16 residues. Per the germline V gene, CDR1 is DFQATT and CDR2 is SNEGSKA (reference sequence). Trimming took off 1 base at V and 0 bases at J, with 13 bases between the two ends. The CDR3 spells CSARASSASSYNEQFF. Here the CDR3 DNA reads TGCAGTGCTAGAGCGAGTAGCGCAAGCTCCTACAATGAGCAGTTCTTC.

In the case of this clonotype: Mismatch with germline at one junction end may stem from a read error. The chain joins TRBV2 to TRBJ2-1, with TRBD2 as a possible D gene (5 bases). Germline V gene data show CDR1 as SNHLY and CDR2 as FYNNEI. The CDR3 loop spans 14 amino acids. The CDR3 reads CASSVMGVGNGQFF. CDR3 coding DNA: TGTGCCAGCAGTGTCATGGGAGTGGGCAATGGGCAGTTCTTC. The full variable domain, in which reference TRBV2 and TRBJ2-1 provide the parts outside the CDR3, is EPEVTQTPSHQVTQMGQEVILRCVPISNHLYFYWYRQILGQKVEFLVSFYNNEISEKSEIFDDQFSVERPDGSNFTLKIRSTKLEDSAMYFCASSVMGVGNGQFFGPGTRLTVL.

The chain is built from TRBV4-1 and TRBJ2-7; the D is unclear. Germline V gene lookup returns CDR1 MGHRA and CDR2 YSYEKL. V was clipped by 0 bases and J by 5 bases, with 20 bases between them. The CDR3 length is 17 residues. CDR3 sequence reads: CASSQDLNSLSLDEQYF. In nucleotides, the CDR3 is TGCGCCAGCAGCCAAGATCTGAATAGCCTCTCTCTCGACGAGCAGTACTTC.

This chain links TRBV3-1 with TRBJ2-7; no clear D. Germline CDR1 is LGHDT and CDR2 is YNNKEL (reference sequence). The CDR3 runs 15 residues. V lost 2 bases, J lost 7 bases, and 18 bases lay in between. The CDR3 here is CASSQYSLPLGEQYF. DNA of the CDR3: TGTGCCAGCAGCCAATATTCGCTGCCTTTGGGAGAGCAGTACTTC.

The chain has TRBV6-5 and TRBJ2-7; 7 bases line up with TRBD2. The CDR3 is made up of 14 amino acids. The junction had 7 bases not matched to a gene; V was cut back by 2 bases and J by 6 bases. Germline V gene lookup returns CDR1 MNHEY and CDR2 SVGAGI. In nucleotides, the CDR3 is TGTGCCAGCAGTTACCAGGCGGGAGTCGGCGAGCAGTACTTC. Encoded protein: CASSYQAGVGEQYF.

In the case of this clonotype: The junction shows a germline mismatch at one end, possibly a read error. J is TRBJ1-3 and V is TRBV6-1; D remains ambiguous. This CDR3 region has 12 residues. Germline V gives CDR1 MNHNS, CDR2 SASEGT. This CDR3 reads CASSYTGSTIYF. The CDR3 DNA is TGTGCCAGCAGCTATACTGGAAGCACCATATATTTT.

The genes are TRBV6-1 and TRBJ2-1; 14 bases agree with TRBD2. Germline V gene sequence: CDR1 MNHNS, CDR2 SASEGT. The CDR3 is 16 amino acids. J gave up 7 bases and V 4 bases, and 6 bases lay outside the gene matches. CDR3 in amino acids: CASSGRLAGGRNEQFF. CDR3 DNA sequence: TGTGCCAGCAGTGGACGACTAGCGGGAGGGCGTAATGAGCAGTTCTTC.

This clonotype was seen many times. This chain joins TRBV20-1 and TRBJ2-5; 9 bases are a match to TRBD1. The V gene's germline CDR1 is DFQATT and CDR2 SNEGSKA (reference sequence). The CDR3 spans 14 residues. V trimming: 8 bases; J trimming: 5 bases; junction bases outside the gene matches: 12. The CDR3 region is CSLSIIGQGETQYF. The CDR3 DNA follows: TGCAGTCTAAGTATAATCGGACAGGGGGAGACCCAGTACTTC.

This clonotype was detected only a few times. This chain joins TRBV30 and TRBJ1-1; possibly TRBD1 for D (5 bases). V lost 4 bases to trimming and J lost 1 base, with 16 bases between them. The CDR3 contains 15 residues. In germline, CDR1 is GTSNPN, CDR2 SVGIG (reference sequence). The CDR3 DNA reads TGTGCCTGGAACCCGCACCAGGGAGGGAACACTGAAGCTTTCTTT. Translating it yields CAWNPHQGGNTEAFF.

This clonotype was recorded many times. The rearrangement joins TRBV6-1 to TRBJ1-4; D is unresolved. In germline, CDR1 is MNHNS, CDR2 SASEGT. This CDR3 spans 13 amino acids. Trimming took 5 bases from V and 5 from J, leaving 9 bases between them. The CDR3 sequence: CASSPLKNEKLFF. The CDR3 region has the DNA TGTGCCAGCAGTCCGCTGAAAAATGAAAAACTGTTTTTT.

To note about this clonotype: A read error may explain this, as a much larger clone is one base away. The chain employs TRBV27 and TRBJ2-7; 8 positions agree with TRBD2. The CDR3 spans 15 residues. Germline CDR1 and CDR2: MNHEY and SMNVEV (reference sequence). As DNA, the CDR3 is TGTGCCAGCAGCTTCTCGGGGGGGAGCTCCTACGAGCAGCACTTC. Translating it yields CASSFSGGSSYEQHF.

The CDR3 DNA is TGTGCCAGCAACATAGCAGGGACAGGGGAAAACATTCAGTACTTC. It translates to CASNIAGTGENIQYF. The genes are TRBV12-3 or TRBV12-4 and TRBJ2-4; 10 nucleotides align to TRBD1. The ends lost 7 bases at V and 5 bases at J; junction bases unmatched: 8. CDR3 length: 15 amino acids.

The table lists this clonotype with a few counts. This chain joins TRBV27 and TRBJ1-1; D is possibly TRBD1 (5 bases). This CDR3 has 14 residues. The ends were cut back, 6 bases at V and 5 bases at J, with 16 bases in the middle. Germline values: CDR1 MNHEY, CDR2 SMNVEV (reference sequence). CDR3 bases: TGTGCCAGCAGGGGGTACGGGGGAGGAACTGAAGCTTTCTTT. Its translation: CASRGYGGGTEAFF.